This TCR beta chain was recorded in a study of identical twins. The CDR3 runs to 17 residues. The V gene's germline CDR1 is SGDLS and CDR2 YYNGEE. With 0 bases removed from V and 4 bases from J, the gap between germline ends came to 16 bases. A universal primer binding site was introduced by template switching. The final cDNA contained unique molecular identifiers. A single record per CDR3 protein comes from TCRdb applying MiXCR to the 5' RACE reads. The data hold about 660,000 distinct CDR3 sequences, with over 8.5% observed a single time. Only a few counts were recorded for this clonotype. This same sample was also part of a study on yellow fever vaccine responses in identical twins. From that report: Twins reportedly had a vaccine T cell response that seemed partly convergent, partly personalized.

The chain couples TRBV9 to TRBJ2-2; perhaps TRBD2 as D (5 bases). The sequence was collected from a woman aged 18-30 years in good health. The sequencing sample was made of PBMCs. CDR3 in DNA: TGTGCCAGCAGCGTAGCGGGTCGGGGAAGTCGCACCGGGGAGCTGTTTTTT. The encoded protein is CASSVAGRGSRTGELFF.